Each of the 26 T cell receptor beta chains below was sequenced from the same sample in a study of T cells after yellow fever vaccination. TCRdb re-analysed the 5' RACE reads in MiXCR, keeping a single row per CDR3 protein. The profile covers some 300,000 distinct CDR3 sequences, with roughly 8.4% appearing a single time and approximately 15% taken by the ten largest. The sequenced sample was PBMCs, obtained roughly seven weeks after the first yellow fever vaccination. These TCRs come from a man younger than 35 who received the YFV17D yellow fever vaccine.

CDR3 DNA sequence: TGCAGTGCCACCCCGGGACAGGGGAGCACAGATACGCAGTATTTT. It translates to CSATPGQGSTDTQYF. This chain joins TRBV20-1 and TRBJ2-3; 10 bases are a match to TRBD1. V was clipped by 6 bases and J by 0 bases; unmatched bases: 6. Germline assignment: CDR1 DFQATT and CDR2 SNEGSKA (reference sequence). The CDR3 spans 15 residues.

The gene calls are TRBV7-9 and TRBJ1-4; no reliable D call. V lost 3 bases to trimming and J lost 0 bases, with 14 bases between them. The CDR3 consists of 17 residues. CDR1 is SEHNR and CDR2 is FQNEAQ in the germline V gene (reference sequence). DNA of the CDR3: TGTGCCAGCAGCTTCTTATTGAAGCTAGCAACTAATGAAAAACTGTTTTTT. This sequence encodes CASSFLLKLATNEKLFF.

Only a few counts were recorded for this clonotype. The CDR3 here is CSASPRLGLAGASYNEQFF. The DNA of the CDR3 is TGCAGTGCTAGCCCCCGACTGGGACTAGCGGGGGCATCCTACAATGAGCAGTTCTTC. The chain couples TRBV20-1 to TRBJ2-1; TRBD2 matches at 14 bases. V gave up 3 bases and J gave up 1 base; unmatched junction bases: 11. The CDR3 is made up of 19 amino acids. CDR1 is DFQATT, CDR2 SNEGSKA, per germline (reference sequence).

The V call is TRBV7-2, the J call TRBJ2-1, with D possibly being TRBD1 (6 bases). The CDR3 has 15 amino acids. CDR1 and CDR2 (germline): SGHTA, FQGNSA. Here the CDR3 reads CASTPHTGTTFEQFF. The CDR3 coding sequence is TGTGCTTCAACGCCACACACAGGGACCACATTTGAGCAGTTCTTC. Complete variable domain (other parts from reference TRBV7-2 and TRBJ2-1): GAGVSQSPSNKVTEKGKDVELRCDPISGHTALYWYRQSLGQGLEFLIYFQGNSAPDKSGLPSDRFSAERTGGSVSTLTIQRTQQEDSAVYLCASTPHTGTTFEQFFGPGTRLTVL.

DNA of the CDR3: TGTGCCAGCAGCTTAATTGGCGGGGGGGCTCGGGAGCAGTACTTC. Protein sequence: CASSLIGGGAREQYF. The gene calls are TRBV7-2 and TRBJ2-7; 9 bases fit TRBD2. CDR3 size: 15 residues. Germline assignment: CDR1 SGHTA and CDR2 FQGNSA. J lost 7 bases, V lost 2 bases, and 9 bases had no gene match.

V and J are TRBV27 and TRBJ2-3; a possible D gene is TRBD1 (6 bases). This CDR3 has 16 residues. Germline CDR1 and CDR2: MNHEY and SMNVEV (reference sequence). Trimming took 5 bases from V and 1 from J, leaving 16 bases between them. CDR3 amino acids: CASSPYWTVRTDTQYF. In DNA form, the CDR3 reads TGTGCCAGCAGTCCTTACTGGACAGTTCGCACAGATACGCAGTATTTT.

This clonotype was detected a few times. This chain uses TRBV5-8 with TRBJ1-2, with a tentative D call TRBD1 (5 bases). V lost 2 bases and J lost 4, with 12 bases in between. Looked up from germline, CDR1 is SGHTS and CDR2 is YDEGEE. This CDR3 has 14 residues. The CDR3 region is CASSLKGDAYGYTF. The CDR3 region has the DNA TGTGCCAGCAGCTTAAAAGGGGACGCCTATGGCTACACCTTC. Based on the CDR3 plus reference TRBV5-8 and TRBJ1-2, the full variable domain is EAGVTQSPTHLIKTRGQQATLRCSPISGHTSVYWYQQALGLGLQFLLWYDEGEERNRGNFPPRFSGRQFPNYSSELNVNALELEDSALYLCASSLKGDAYGYTFGSGTRLTVV.

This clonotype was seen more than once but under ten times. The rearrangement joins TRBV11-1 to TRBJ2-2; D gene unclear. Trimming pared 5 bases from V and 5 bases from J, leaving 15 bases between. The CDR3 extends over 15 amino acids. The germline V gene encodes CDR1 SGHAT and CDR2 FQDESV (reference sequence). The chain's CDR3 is CASSPAWGGTGELFF. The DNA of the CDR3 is TGTGCCAGCAGCCCCGCGTGGGGTGGTACCGGGGAGCTGTTTTTT.

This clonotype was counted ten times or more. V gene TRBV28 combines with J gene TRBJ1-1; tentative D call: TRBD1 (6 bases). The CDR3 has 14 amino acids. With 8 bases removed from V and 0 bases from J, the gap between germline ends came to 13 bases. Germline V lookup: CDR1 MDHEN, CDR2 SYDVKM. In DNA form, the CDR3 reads TGTGCCAGCCGCGCCGGGACAATGAACACTGAAGCTTTCTTT. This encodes CASRAGTMNTEAFF.

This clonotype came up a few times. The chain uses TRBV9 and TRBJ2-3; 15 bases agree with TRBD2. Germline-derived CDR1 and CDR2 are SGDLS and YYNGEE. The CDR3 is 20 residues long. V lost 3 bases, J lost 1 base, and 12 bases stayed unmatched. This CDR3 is CASSAQRTSGGASGTDTQYF. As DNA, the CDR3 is TGTGCCAGCAGCGCCCAGAGGACTAGCGGGGGGGCGAGCGGCACAGATACGCAGTATTTT.

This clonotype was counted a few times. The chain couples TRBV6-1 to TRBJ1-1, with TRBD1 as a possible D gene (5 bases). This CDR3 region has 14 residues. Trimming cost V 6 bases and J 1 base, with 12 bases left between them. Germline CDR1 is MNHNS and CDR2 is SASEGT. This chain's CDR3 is CASRSGTGNTEAFF. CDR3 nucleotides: TGTGCCAGCAGGTCCGGGACTGGGAACACTGAAGCTTTCTTT.

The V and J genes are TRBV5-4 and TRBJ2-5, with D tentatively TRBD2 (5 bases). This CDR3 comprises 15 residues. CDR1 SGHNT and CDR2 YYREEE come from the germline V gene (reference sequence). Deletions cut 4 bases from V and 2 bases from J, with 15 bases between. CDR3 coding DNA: TGTGCCAGCAGCACAACACAGCGGACGCAAGAGACCCAGTACTTC. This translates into CASSTTQRTQETQYF.

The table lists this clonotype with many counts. The chain's CDR3 is CASSPGEERNEQFF. The DNA of the CDR3 is TGTGCCAGCAGTCCCGGGGAGGAAAGGAATGAGCAGTTCTTC. The V call is TRBV7-6, the J call TRBJ2-1; D possibly corresponds to TRBD2 (6 bases). The CDR3 has 14 residues. Per germline, CDR1 SGHVS and CDR2 FNYEAQ. V was pared by 6 bases and J by 7 bases, with 16 bases between.

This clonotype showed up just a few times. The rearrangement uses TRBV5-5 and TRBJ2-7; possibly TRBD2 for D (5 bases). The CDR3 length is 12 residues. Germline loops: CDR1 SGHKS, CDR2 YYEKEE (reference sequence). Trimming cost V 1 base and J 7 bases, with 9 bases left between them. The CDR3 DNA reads TGTGCCAGCAGCTTGATGGGAGTGGAGCAGTACTTC. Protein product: CASSLMGVEQYF.

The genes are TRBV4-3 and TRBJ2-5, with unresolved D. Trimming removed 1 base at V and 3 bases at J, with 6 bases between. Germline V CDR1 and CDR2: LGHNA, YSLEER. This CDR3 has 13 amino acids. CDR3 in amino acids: CASSQAIKETQYF. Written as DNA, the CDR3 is TGCGCCAGCAGCCAAGCGATAAAAGAGACCCAGTACTTC.

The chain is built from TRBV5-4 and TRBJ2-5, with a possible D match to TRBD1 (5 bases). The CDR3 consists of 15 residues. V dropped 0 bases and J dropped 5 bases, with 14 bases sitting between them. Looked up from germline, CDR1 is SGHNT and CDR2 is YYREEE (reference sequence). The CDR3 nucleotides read TGTGCCAGCAGCTTGGACGGCAGGGTACGGGAGACCCAGTACTTC. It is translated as CASSLDGRVRETQYF. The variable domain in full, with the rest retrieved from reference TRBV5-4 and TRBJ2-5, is ETGVTQSPTHLIKTRGQQVTLRCSSQSGHNTVSWYQQALGQGPQFIFQYYREEENGRGNFPPRFSGLQFPNYSSELNVNALELDDSALYLCASSLDGRVRETQYFGPGTRLLVL.

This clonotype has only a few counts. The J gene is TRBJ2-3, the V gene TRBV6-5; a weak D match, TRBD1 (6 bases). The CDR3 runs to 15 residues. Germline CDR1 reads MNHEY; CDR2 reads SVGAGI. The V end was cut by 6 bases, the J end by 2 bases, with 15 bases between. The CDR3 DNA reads TGTGCCAGCAGACCCGGACAGTTTTACACAGATACGCAGTATTTT. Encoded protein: CASRPGQFYTDTQYF.

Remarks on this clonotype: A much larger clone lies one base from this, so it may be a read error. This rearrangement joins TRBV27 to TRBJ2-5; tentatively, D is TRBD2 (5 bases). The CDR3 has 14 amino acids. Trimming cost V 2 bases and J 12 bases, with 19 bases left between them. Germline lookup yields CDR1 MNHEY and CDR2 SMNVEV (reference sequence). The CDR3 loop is CASSLPKQRAKEYF. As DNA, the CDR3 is TGTGCCAGCAGTTTACCTAAACAGAGGGCTAAAGAGTACTTC.

CDR3 DNA: TGTGCCAGCAGGGACAGGGGGGCATACGAGCAGTACGTC. Protein: CASRDRGAYEQYV. The J gene is TRBJ2-7, the V gene TRBV28; 10 bases are shared with TRBD1. The CDR3 totals 13 residues. After removal of 6 bases from V and 4 bases from J, the junction contained 3 bases not matched to a gene. Germline assignment: CDR1 MDHEN and CDR2 SYDVKM.

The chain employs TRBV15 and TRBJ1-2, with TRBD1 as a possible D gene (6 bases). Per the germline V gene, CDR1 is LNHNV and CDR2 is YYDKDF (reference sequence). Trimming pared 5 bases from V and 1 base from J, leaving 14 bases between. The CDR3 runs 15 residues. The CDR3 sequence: CATSLGGLGNYGYTF. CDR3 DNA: TGTGCCACCAGCCTCGGGGGCCTAGGTAACTATGGCTACACCTTC.

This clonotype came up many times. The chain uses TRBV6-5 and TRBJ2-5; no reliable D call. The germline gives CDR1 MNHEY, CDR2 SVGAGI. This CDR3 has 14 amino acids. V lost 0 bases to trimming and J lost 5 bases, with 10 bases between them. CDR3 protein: CASSYSSTLETQYF. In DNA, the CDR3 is TGTGCCAGCAGTTACTCGTCTACCCTTGAGACCCAGTACTTC.

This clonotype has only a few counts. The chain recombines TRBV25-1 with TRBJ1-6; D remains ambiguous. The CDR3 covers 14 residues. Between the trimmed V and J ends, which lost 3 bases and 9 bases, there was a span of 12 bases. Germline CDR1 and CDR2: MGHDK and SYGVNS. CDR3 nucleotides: TGTGCCAGCAGTGAGGGCTTGAGCGGTTCACCCCTCCACTTT. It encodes CASSEGLSGSPLHF.

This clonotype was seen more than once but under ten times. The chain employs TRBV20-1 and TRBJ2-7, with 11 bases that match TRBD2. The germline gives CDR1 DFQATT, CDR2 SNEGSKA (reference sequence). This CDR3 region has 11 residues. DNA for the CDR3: TGCAGAGGACTAGCGGGCTACGAGCAGTACTTC. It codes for CRGLAGYEQYF.

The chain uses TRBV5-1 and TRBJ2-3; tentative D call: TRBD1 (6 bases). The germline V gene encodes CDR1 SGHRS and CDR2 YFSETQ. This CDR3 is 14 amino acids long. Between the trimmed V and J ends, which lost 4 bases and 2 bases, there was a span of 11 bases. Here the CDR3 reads CASSPTGTTDTQYF. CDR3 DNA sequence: TGCGCCAGCAGCCCGACAGGCACCACAGATACGCAGTATTTT. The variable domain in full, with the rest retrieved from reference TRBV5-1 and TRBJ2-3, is KAGVTQTPRYLIKTRGQQVTLSCSPISGHRSVSWYQQTPGQGLQFLFEYFSETQRNKGNFPGRFSGRQFSNSRSEMNVSTLELGDSALYLCASSPTGTTDTQYFGPGTRLTVL.

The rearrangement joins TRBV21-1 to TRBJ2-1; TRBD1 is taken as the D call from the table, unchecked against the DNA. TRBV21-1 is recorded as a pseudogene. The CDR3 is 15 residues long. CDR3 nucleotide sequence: TGTGCCAGCAGCAAACCCCTGCCCTACTACAATGAGCAGTTCTTC. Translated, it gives CASSKPLPYYNEQFF.

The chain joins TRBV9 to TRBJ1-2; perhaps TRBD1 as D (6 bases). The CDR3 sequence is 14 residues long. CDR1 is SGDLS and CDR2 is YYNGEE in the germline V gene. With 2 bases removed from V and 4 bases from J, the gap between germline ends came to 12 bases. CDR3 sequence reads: CASSVDGTSYGYTF. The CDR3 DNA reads TGTGCCAGCAGCGTGGACGGGACATCCTATGGCTACACCTTC.